The T cell receptor beta chain under discussion was sequenced for a study of OX40 agonist ivuxolimab in advanced cancers. Method: immunoSEQ multiplex PCR; TCRdb's copy keeps in-frame clones and lacks some. The sample contains 60,000 to 100,000 clones, 87% of which appear only once. Germline CDR1 is MGHRA and CDR2 is YSYEKL. V lost 1 base and J 4 bases, leaving 17 bases between the germline ends. This CDR3 comprises 16 residues. The chain couples TRBV4-1 to TRBJ2-7; perhaps TRBD2 as D (5 bases). This material consisted of CD4+ or CD8+ T cells sorted from blood, taken in a trial of the OX40 agonist ivuxolimab. The receptor's source is an adult with an advanced solid tumor such as melanoma, head and neck, liver or kidney cancer. DNA for the CDR3: TGCGCCAGCAGCCAAGGTATGGCCTCGGGAAGGTACGAGCAGTACTTC. Its protein product is CASSQGMASGRYEQYF.